This passage covers 29 T cell receptor beta chains from one sample sequenced in a study of T cells after yellow fever vaccination. TCRdb reprocessed the 5' RACE reads with MiXCR, giving one entry per CDR3 protein. Of fewer than 650,000 distinct CDR3 sequences in the sample, roughly a fifth were seen once. Sample: PBMCs, taken approximately 22 days after the first yellow fever vaccination. These receptors came from a man aged 18-30 years who received the YFV17D yellow fever vaccine.

This clonotype was picked up a small number of times. The chain has TRBV12-3 or TRBV12-4 and TRBJ2-1; D uncertain. The CDR3 runs to 15 residues. Trimming removed 2 bases at V and 6 bases at J, with 14 bases between. CDR3 region: CASSLWAPTGNEQFF. The CDR3 nucleotides are TGTGCCAGCAGTTTATGGGCTCCGACCGGCAATGAGCAGTTCTTC.

A word on this clonotype: This clone may be a read error of a much larger clone one base away. This likely comes from a read error, as the CDR3 has no conserved phenylalanine or tryptophan at its end. J is TRBJ2-5 and V is TRBV29-1; TRBD1 agrees at 7 bases. V gave up 2 bases and J gave up 1 base; unmatched junction bases: 1. Germline V gene sequence: CDR1 SQVTM, CDR2 ANQGSEA. CDR3 size: 13 residues. In DNA form, the CDR3 reads TGCAGCGTTGAACGGACAGGCCAAGAGACCCAGTACTCC. Its protein product is CSVERTGQETQYS.

J is TRBJ2-1 and V is TRBV30, with D possibly being TRBD1 (6 bases). CDR1 and CDR2 from the germline V gene are GTSNPN and SVGIG (reference sequence). This CDR3 comprises 15 residues. V shed 1 base and J shed 0 bases, with 10 bases lying between them. The CDR3 bases are TGTGCCTGGAGTGGAACAGGGAGCTCCTACAATGAGCAGTTCTTC. Translation: CAWSGTGSSYNEQFF.

The rearrangement uses TRBV4-1 and TRBJ2-1; 13 bases are a match to TRBD2. V shed 4 bases, J shed 5 bases, and the junction held 8 bases outside the gene matches. CDR1 is MGHRA, CDR2 YSYEKL, per germline. The CDR3 runs 17 residues. Here the CDR3 DNA reads TGCGCCAGCAGCCTCCACCCGACTAGCGGGGGGAACAATGAGCAGTTCTTC. Its translation: CASSLHPTSGGNNEQFF.

The chain recombines TRBV29-1 with TRBJ2-4, with TRBD1 identical over 8 bases. Trimming at V came to 6 bases and at J to 1 base, leaving 5 bases not matched to a gene. The CDR3 contains 14 residues. Germline CDR1 is SQVTM and CDR2 is ANQGSEA. CDR3 protein: CSVVTGEAKNIQYF. The CDR3 bases are TGCAGCGTCGTGACAGGGGAGGCCAAAAACATTCAGTACTTC. Supplemented by reference TRBV29-1 and TRBJ2-4, the full variable domain reads SAVISQKPSRDICQRGTSLTIQCQVDSQVTMMFWYRQQPGQSLTLIATANQGSEATYESGFVIDKFPISRPNLTFSTLTVSNMSPEDSSIYLCSVVTGEAKNIQYFGAGTRLSVL.

J is TRBJ2-3 and V is TRBV5-1; D is unclear. Deletions cut 7 bases from V and 4 bases from J, with 13 bases between. Germline CDR1 reads SGHRS; CDR2 reads YFSETQ. This CDR3 has 13 residues. As DNA, the CDR3 is TGCGCCAGCGCCCCCAGTGGCGCAGATACGCAGTATTTT. Protein product: CASAPSGADTQYF. The complete variable domain, with remaining parts taken from reference TRBV5-1 and TRBJ2-3, reads KAGVTQTPRYLIKTRGQQVTLSCSPISGHRSVSWYQQTPGQGLQFLFEYFSETQRNKGNFPGRFSGRQFSNSRSEMNVSTLELGDSALYLCASAPSGADTQYFGPGTRLTVL.

The chain employs TRBV7-2 and TRBJ1-2, with D possibly matching TRBD1 (6 bases). Trimming pared 5 bases from V and 4 bases from J, leaving 17 bases between. Germline V gene data show CDR1 as SGHTA and CDR2 as FQGNSA. This CDR3 region has 15 residues. This CDR3 is CASSPDRIGGYGYTF. The CDR3, as DNA: TGTGCCAGCAGCCCAGACAGGATCGGAGGCTATGGCTACACCTTC.

The chain combines TRBV15 with TRBJ2-3, with 7 bases identical to TRBD2. The germline CDR1 and CDR2 sequences are LNHNV and YYDKDF (reference sequence). With 6 bases clipped from V and 8 bases from J, the junction kept 11 bases outside the gene matches. The CDR3 is 14 residues long. The CDR3 region has the DNA TGTGCCACCAGACCCGGGGGGTCATCCAGTACGCAGTATTTT. It translates to CATRPGGSSSTQYF.

Of note for this clonotype: The CDR3 does not close with the conserved phenylalanine or tryptophan, likely indicating a read error. The DNA is left out, because the CDR3 cannot be placed on it with certainty; the CDR3 is given as TCRdb lists it. V gene TRBV11-2 combines with J gene TRBJ2-5. In germline, CDR1 is SGHAT, CDR2 FQNNGV. The CDR3 has 8 amino acids, counting both end residues. The CDR3 spells CASSLAHM.

The J gene is TRBJ2-6, the V gene TRBV20-1, with D unresolved. Germline V CDR1 and CDR2: DFQATT, SNEGSKA (reference sequence). This CDR3 has 16 residues. V was shortened by 3 bases and J by 0 bases, with 12 bases between the two germline ends. The CDR3 is CSASLVTDSGANVLTF. The CDR3 nucleotides read TGCAGTGCTAGTTTGGTGACTGACTCTGGGGCCAACGTCCTGACTTTC.

This clonotype was counted only a few times. V gene TRBV7-8 combines with J gene TRBJ2-7, with 14 bases aligning to TRBD2. The germline V gene has CDR1 SGHVS and CDR2 FQNEAQ. Trimming removed 4 bases from V and 0 bases from J; junction bases left unmatched: 8. This CDR3 is 18 amino acids long. The CDR3 DNA reads as TGTGCCAGCAGCTCGCGGACTAGCGGGGGGAAGCCCTCCTACGAGCAGTACTTC. It yields the protein CASSSRTSGGKPSYEQYF.

In this sample, this clonotype turned up a few times. The chain has TRBV7-2 and TRBJ2-1; D is uncertain. The germline gives CDR1 SGHTA, CDR2 FQGNSA. Trimming pared 4 bases from V and 1 base from J, leaving 8 bases between. The CDR3 is 14 residues long. The CDR3 DNA is TGTGCCAGCAGCTCCTCCCCTTCCTACAATGAGCAGTTCTTC. Encoded protein: CASSSSPSYNEQFF.

The chain combines TRBV19 with TRBJ2-5; 8 bases align to TRBD1. The CDR3 loop spans 15 amino acids. The J segment lost 3 bases and the V segment lost 5 bases, leaving 8 bases of the junction unmatched. CDR1 and CDR2 (germline): LNHDA, SQIVND (reference sequence). The CDR3 is CASSGQGAGEETQYF. The CDR3 bases are TGTGCCAGTAGTGGCCAGGGGGCGGGTGAAGAGACCCAGTACTTC.

The rearrangement links TRBV12-3 or TRBV12-4 to TRBJ2-2; no firm D call. The length of the CDR3 is 12 residues. V was clipped by 3 bases and J by 7 bases, with 6 bases between them. The CDR3 DNA reads TGTGCCAGCAGTTTTGAAATCGGGGAGCTGTTTTTT. Amino acids: CASSFEIGELFF.

This clonotype was seen a few times. The rearrangement uses TRBV28 and TRBJ1-6; D remains ambiguous. Trimming took 6 bases from V and 6 from J, leaving 9 bases between them. The CDR3 runs 13 residues. Germline CDR1 MDHEN, CDR2 SYDVKM. CDR3 nucleotides: TGTGCCAGCAGATTGCAGACTAATTCACCCCTCCACTTT. This gives the protein CASRLQTNSPLHF.

The chain couples TRBV20-1 to TRBJ1-4; TRBD1 is a possible D gene (5 bases). Germline V gene data show CDR1 as DFQATT and CDR2 as SNEGSKA (reference sequence). Trimming removed 0 bases at V and 8 bases at J, with 13 bases between. The CDR3 is made up of 14 amino acids. CDR3 coding DNA: TGCAGTGCTAGAGATCGCACAGGAGGAGAAAAACTGTTTTTT. As protein: CSARDRTGGEKLFF.

The table lists this clonotype with a few counts. The chain carries TRBV6-1 and TRBJ2-5; tentatively, D is TRBD2 (5 bases). The CDR3 extends over 17 amino acids. Between the trimmed V and J ends, which lost 8 bases and 4 bases, there was a span of 26 bases. Germline CDR1 MNHNS, CDR2 SASEGT. CDR3 region: CASFEEAERNWGETQYF. The CDR3 region has the DNA TGTGCCAGCTTTGAAGAAGCGGAAAGAAATTGGGGAGAGACCCAGTACTTC.

The V and J genes are TRBV20-1 and TRBJ2-3; a weak D match, TRBD1 (6 bases). The length of the CDR3 is 13 residues. Germline loops: CDR1 DFQATT, CDR2 SNEGSKA (reference sequence). V lost 6 bases and J lost 11, with 21 bases in between. CDR3 sequence reads: CSAPKPPGQKQYF. The DNA for the CDR3 is TGCAGTGCCCCCAAACCCCCGGGACAAAAGCAGTATTTT.

CDR3 amino acids: CASSFARFQETQYF. The CDR3 coding sequence is TGTGCCAGCAGCTTCGCCAGGTTCCAAGAGACCCAGTACTTC. This rearrangement joins TRBV21-1 to TRBJ2-5. TRBV21-1 represents a pseudogene. The CDR3 is made up of 14 amino acids.

This clonotype was detected only a few times. J is TRBJ2-1 and V is TRBV20-1, with TRBD2 matching 9 bases. V dropped 3 bases and J dropped 8; count of bases not matched to a gene: 5. Germline V lookup: CDR1 DFQATT, CDR2 SNEGSKA (reference sequence). The CDR3 has 13 amino acids. The CDR3 sequence: CSARQRGDDEQFF. The CDR3 DNA reads TGCAGTGCTAGGCAGCGGGGGGATGATGAGCAGTTCTTC.

In DNA form, the CDR3 reads TGTGCCAGCAGCCGAGGGGGACTCGATAGCACAGATACGCAGTATTTT. Translation: CASSRGGLDSTDTQYF. The chain has TRBV5-4 and TRBJ2-3; D may correspond to TRBD1 or TRBD2 (6 bases each). CDR3 length: 16 residues. Germline lookup yields CDR1 SGHNT and CDR2 YYREEE (reference sequence). V shed 4 bases and J shed 0 bases, with 15 bases lying between them.

The rearrangement uses TRBV4-1 and TRBJ2-3, with a tentative D call TRBD2 (5 bases). The CDR3 is 17 residues long. From germline, CDR1 is MGHRA and CDR2 YSYEKL. Trimming removed 1 base at V and 0 bases at J, with 14 bases between. CDR3 in amino acids: CASSQATLLVSTDTQYF. For the CDR3, the DNA is TGCGCCAGCAGCCAAGCAACATTACTAGTTAGCACAGATACGCAGTATTTT.

V gene TRBV5-6 combines with J gene TRBJ1-2, with TRBD1 matching over 7 bases. Unmatched junction bases numbered 9, after V lost 7 bases and J lost 6 bases. The CDR3 consists of 13 residues. Germline V gene lookup returns CDR1 SGHDT and CDR2 YYEEEE. In DNA, the CDR3 is TGTGCCAGCGCCCGGGACAGATGGAATGGCTACACCTTC. It specifies CASARDRWNGYTF.

This chain links TRBV6-1 with TRBJ2-3, with 9 positions matching TRBD2. The CDR3 contains 16 residues. CDR1 and CDR2 (germline): MNHNS, SASEGT. V lost 5 bases to trimming and J lost 3 bases; unmatched junction nucleotides: 9. For the CDR3, the DNA is TGTGCCAGCAGTAGCCTGTTAGCGGGGGTTACAGATACGCAGTATTTT. Amino acid sequence: CASSSLLAGVTDTQYF.

V is TRBV24-1 and J is TRBJ2-3; D is tentatively TRBD1 or TRBD2 (5 bases each). CDR1 is KGHDR, CDR2 SFDVKD, per germline. The CDR3 sequence is 14 residues long. Trimming removed 8 bases at V and 3 bases at J, with 14 bases between. CDR3 nucleotides: TGTGCCACCAACCCCGGGGCCGGGACAGATACGCAGTATTTT. Translation gives CATNPGAGTDTQYF.

The V gene is TRBV11-3, the J gene TRBJ1-1; D uncertain. Trimming stripped 3 bases from V and 8 bases from J, with 13 bases between. This CDR3 region has 13 residues. Germline V CDR1 and CDR2: SGHNT, YENEEA. This CDR3 reads CASSLGGAREAFF. Written as DNA, the CDR3 is TGTGCCAGCAGCTTGGGAGGTGCCCGGGAAGCTTTCTTT.

Only one count was recorded for this clonotype. V gene TRBV4-1 combines with J gene TRBJ2-3; 10 positions match TRBD2. V trimming: 3 bases; J trimming: 2 bases; junction bases outside the gene matches: 8. Per germline, CDR1 MGHRA and CDR2 YSYEKL. The CDR3 has 17 amino acids. CDR3 nucleotide sequence: TGCGCCAGCAGCCACGGGGGCACTAGCGGGGCCACAGATACGCAGTATTTT. This encodes CASSHGGTSGATDTQYF.

The chain joins TRBV19 to TRBJ2-5; the match to TRBD1 covers 8 bases. Germline CDR1 is LNHDA and CDR2 is SQIVND (reference sequence). The CDR3 runs to 15 residues. J lost 2 bases, V lost 7 bases, and 9 bases had no gene match. The CDR3 DNA sequence: TGTGCCAGTAAGACAGGGACAGGACCACAAGAGACCCAGTACTTC. Its translation: CASKTGTGPQETQYF.

By share, this clonotype counts as medium-sized. The V call is TRBV5-1, the J call TRBJ2-2, with D possibly called TRBD1 or TRBD2 (5 bases each). The germline V gene encodes CDR1 SGHRS and CDR2 YFSETQ. V lost 3 bases, J lost 0 bases, and 15 bases lay in between. This CDR3 contains 17 residues. CDR3 loop: CASSSNGANANTGELFF. The CDR3 DNA follows: TGCGCCAGCAGCTCGAACGGGGCTAACGCGAACACCGGGGAGCTGTTTTTT.